The clone carrying this T cell receptor beta chain was observed once. Its specificity is unknown. This entry is derived from a study of cytomegalovirus exposure and HLA in healthy donors. Researchers ran the PCR with 60 Vbeta and 13 Jbeta primers. In the original workflow: A later analysis counted some 87 million unique TCR beta chains, some 11 million shared. The assay was immunoSEQ multiplex PCR, and TCRdb's table has in-frame clones only and misses some. V and J calls and clone size are as listed in that table; D and trimming were resolved from the DNA. The sample shows about 150,000 clones, approximately 71% of them seen only once. General study points: Further analysis, carried out later, found HLA-associated TCR beta chains more clonally expanded than equally common other chains. TCR beta V- and J-gene trimming, according to a later analysis, was linked to a missense DCLRE1C variant.

This TCR was recovered from a man aged 25 to 40 in good health and CMV-seronegative. What was sequenced was PBMCs.

The CDR3 DNA reads TGTGCCAGCAGTGTTGTACTAGCTCGTAACACCGGGGAGCTGTTTTTT. Translated, it gives CASSVVLARNTGELFF. The rearrangement joins TRBV2 to TRBJ2-2, with D possibly TRBD2 on 6 matching bases. The CDR3 contains 16 residues. Germline V gene data show CDR1 as SNHLY and CDR2 as FYNNEI. Trimming took 4 bases from V and 2 from J, leaving 14 bases between them.